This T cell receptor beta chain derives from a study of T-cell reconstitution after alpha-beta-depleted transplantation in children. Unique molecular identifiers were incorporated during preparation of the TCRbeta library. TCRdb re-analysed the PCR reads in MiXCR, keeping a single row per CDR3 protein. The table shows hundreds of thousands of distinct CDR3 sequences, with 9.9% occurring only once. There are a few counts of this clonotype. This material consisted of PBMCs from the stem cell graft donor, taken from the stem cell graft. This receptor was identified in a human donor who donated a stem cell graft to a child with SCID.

In DNA, the CDR3 is TGTGCCAGCACAATGAATCAGCAGTACACAGATACGCAGTATTTT. It encodes CASTMNQQYTDTQYF. J is TRBJ2-3 and V is TRBV7-2, with D hard to call. This CDR3 comprises 15 residues. The germline V and J ends were trimmed by 7 bases and 2 bases, with 16 bases remaining between them. From germline, CDR1 is SGHTA and CDR2 FQGNSA.